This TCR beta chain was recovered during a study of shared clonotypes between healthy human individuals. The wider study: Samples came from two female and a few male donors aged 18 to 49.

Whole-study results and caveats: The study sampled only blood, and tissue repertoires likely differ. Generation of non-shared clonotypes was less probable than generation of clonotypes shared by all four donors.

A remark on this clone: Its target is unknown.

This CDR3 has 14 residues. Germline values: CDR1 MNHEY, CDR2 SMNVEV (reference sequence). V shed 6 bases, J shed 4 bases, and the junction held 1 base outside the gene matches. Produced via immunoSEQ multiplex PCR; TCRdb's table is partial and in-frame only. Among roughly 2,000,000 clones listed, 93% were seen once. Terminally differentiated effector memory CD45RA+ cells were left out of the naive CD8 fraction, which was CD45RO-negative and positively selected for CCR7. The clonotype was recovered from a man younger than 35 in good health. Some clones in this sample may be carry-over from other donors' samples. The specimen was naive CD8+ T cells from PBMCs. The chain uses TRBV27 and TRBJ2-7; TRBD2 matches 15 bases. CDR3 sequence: CASRGTSGRYEQYF. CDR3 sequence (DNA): TGTGCCAGCAGGGGGACTAGCGGGAGGTACGAGCAGTACTTC.